The 32 T cell receptor beta chains below were found in one sample sequenced in a study of blood T cells in healthy people across ages. A second PCR, run for roughly 7 to 11 cycles, used a sample-barcoded 5' primer plus a J-beta primer mix. TCRdb reanalysed the 5' RACE reads using MiXCR and keeps one entry per CDR3 protein. Here the sample spans 1.5 million to 2 million distinct CDR3 sequences, roughly 50% being singletons. The sample consisted of blood. Every receptor here comes from a woman aged 40 to 55 in good health.

V usage is TRBV24-1 and J usage is TRBJ2-7; TRBD1 matches at 7 bases. Germline CDR1 KGHDR, CDR2 SFDVKD. CDR3 length equals 16 residues. Losses at the gene ends were 7 bases for V and 1 base for J; bases not matched to a gene: 12. The chain's CDR3 is CATSDPGQTNSYEQYF. The CDR3 nucleotides read TGTGCCACCAGCGACCCGGGACAGACGAATTCCTACGAGCAGTACTTC.

The chain combines TRBV7-2 with TRBJ2-1; 11 bases align to TRBD1. CDR1 and CDR2 from the germline V gene are SGHTA and FQGNSA. J gave up 4 bases and V 6 bases, and 14 bases lay outside the gene matches. The CDR3 extends over 18 amino acids. This CDR3 is CASSPRPPGTGGYNEQFF. The CDR3 DNA reads as TGTGCCAGCAGTCCTCGCCCCCCCGGGACAGGGGGATACAATGAGCAGTTCTTC.

The chain is built from TRBV27 and TRBJ2-2; D possibly corresponds to TRBD1 (6 bases). V was cut by 4 bases and J by 9 bases, with 21 bases left in between. From germline, CDR1 is MNHEY and CDR2 SMNVEV (reference sequence). The CDR3 has 16 residues. The CDR3 sequence is CASSSRQVGDNRELFF. As DNA, the CDR3 is TGTGCCAGCAGTTCGCGACAGGTCGGGGATAACCGGGAGCTGTTTTTT.

This clonotype was seen only once. V is TRBV3-1 and J is TRBJ2-7, with D unresolved. Trimming stripped 1 base from V and 2 bases from J, with 9 bases between. The CDR3 sequence is 14 residues long. Per germline, CDR1 LGHDT and CDR2 YNNKEL (reference sequence). Here the CDR3 reads CASSQVPGTYEQYF. The CDR3 coding sequence is TGTGCCAGCAGCCAAGTACCTGGCACCTACGAGCAGTACTTC.

As to this clonotype: The junction and the germline gene differ at one end; a read error may be behind it. The J gene is TRBJ1-5, the V gene TRBV7-9; possibly TRBD1 for D (5 bases). CDR1 is SEHNR and CDR2 is FQNEAQ in the germline V gene (reference sequence). The CDR3 is 13 amino acids. CDR3 residues: CASSPLGDQPQHF. Here the CDR3 DNA reads TGCGCCAGCAGCCCGTTGGGGGACCAGCCCCAGCATTTT.

This clonotype was counted ten times or more. The rearrangement uses TRBV13 and TRBJ2-7; D possibly corresponds to TRBD2 (5 bases). V dropped 0 bases and J dropped 1 base, with 13 bases sitting between them. Per the germline V gene, CDR1 is PRHDT and CDR2 is FYEKMQ (reference sequence). The CDR3 sequence is 16 residues long. CDR3 amino acids: CASSLGGVATSYEQYF. In nucleotides, the CDR3 is TGTGCCAGCAGCTTAGGCGGGGTAGCGACTTCCTACGAGCAGTACTTC.

V and J are TRBV6-5 and TRBJ2-5; D is unresolved. The last part of the DNA fits TRBJ2-7 better; the J call may be wrong. The CDR3 runs to 14 residues. Germline loops: CDR1 MNHEY, CDR2 SVGAGI. In DNA, the CDR3 is TGTGCCAGCAGTCAATCCGGTTGGGACTACGAGCAGTACTTC. Its translation is CASSQSGWDYEQYF.

This chain uses TRBV4-3 with TRBJ2-7; no firm D call. Germline values: CDR1 LGHNA, CDR2 YSLEER. V dropped 0 bases and J dropped 0 bases, with 6 bases sitting between them. This CDR3 spans 14 amino acids. The DNA for the CDR3 is TGCGCCAGCAGCCAAGAACAGCCCTCCTACGAGCAGTACTTC. Translation: CASSQEQPSYEQYF.

DNA for the CDR3: TGCGCCAGCAGCCGGGTCTTAAATGAAAAACTGTTTTTT. The encoded protein is CASSRVLNEKLFF. The chain has TRBV4-1 and TRBJ1-4; D remains unclear. The CDR3 covers 13 residues. From germline, CDR1 is MGHRA and CDR2 YSYEKL. The V and J ends lost 4 bases and 5 bases respectively, with 8 bases between them.

This chain connects TRBV12-3 or TRBV12-4 to TRBJ2-7; 11 bases agree with TRBD1. Losses at the gene ends were 7 bases for V and 6 bases for J; bases not matched to a gene: 8. The CDR3 is 14 amino acids. CDR3 nucleotide sequence: TGTGCCAGCACTTGGGGACAGGGGGAGTGCGAGCAGTACTTC. Its translation: CASTWGQGECEQYF.

This clonotype was seen more than once but under ten times. V is TRBV11-2 and J is TRBJ2-1; D is possibly TRBD1 or TRBD2 (6 bases each). The V gene's germline CDR1 is SGHAT and CDR2 FQNNGV. Trimming pared 5 bases from V and 10 bases from J, leaving 9 bases between. The CDR3 covers 11 residues. CDR3 nucleotides: TGTGCCAGCAGCGAGGGGGGCGAGCAGTTCTTC. Residues: CASSEGGEQFF.

To note about this clonotype: One end of the junction varies from germline; a read error may be responsible. The CDR3 protein is CTSSHRAGGGADTQYF. CDR3 bases: TGTACCAGCAGTCACCGCGCAGGCGGGGGTGCGGATACGCAGTATTTT. The rearrangement links TRBV28 to TRBJ2-3; 7 nucleotides line up with TRBD2. The germline V gene has CDR1 MDHEN and CDR2 SYDVKM. This CDR3 comprises 16 residues.

This chain connects TRBV6-2 or TRBV6-3 to TRBJ1-5; D gene unclear. V lost 2 bases and J lost 13, with 18 bases in between. Per the germline V gene, CDR1 is MNHEY and CDR2 is SVGEGT. The CDR3 covers 14 residues. CDR3 sequence (DNA): TGTGCCAGCAGTTACGACATTACCGTTATCGCTCAGCATTTT. Amino acid sequence: CASSYDITVIAQHF.

There are a few counts of this clonotype. This chain connects TRBV20-1 to TRBJ2-5; D may be TRBD1 (5 bases). Trimming removed 3 bases from V and 5 bases from J, with 19 bases in between. CDR3 length: 15 residues. Germline-derived CDR1 and CDR2 are DFQATT and SNEGSKA (reference sequence). The DNA of the CDR3 is TGCAGTGCTAGGACAGAAGAACTCCCGAGGGAGACCCAGTACTTC. Amino acid sequence: CSARTEELPRETQYF.

The rearrangement links TRBV4-1 to TRBJ2-5; D gene ambiguous. The CDR3 contains 14 residues. Per the germline V gene, CDR1 is MGHRA and CDR2 is YSYEKL. Trimming stripped 0 bases from V and 5 bases from J, with 10 bases between. For the CDR3, the DNA is TGCGCCAGCAGCCAAGACGCCCACCGGGAGACCCAGTACTTC. Amino acids: CASSQDAHRETQYF.

This clonotype was seen a handful of times. V is TRBV6-2 or TRBV6-3 and J is TRBJ2-3; either TRBD1 or TRBD2 may fit D (5 bases each). The germline gives CDR1 MNHEY, CDR2 SVGEGT. This CDR3 spans 12 amino acids. The germline V and J ends were trimmed by 6 bases and 10 bases, with 14 bases remaining between them. CDR3 DNA: TGTGCCAGCAGCAACGGGGCCTTATCGCAGTATTTT. It is translated as CASSNGALSQYF.

V and J are TRBV6-2 or TRBV6-3 and TRBJ2-1, with D possibly TRBD2 on 7 matching bases. Germline V gene lookup returns CDR1 MNHEY and CDR2 SVGEGT. Trimming took 6 bases from V and 6 from J, leaving 21 bases between them. The CDR3 has 16 residues. The CDR3 coding sequence is TGTGCCAGCAGGGAGGGGGGACGAGCGGGGAGCAATGAGCAGTTCTTC. Its translation: CASREGGRAGSNEQFF.

V and J are TRBV7-9 and TRBJ2-1; no clear D gene. The V gene lost 2 bases and the J gene lost 7 bases, with 9 bases spanning the gap. The germline gives CDR1 SEHNR, CDR2 FQNEAQ (reference sequence). The CDR3 is 13 residues long. The CDR3 protein is CASSLRRVNEQFF. CDR3 DNA: TGTGCCAGCAGCTTAAGAAGGGTAAATGAGCAGTTCTTC.

Only a few counts were recorded for this clonotype. The chain joins TRBV28 to TRBJ2-1; 7 nucleotides align to TRBD2. V was pared by 6 bases and J by 9 bases, with 2 bases of the junction left unmatched. Germline V gene sequence: CDR1 MDHEN, CDR2 SYDVKM. This CDR3 has 11 residues. The CDR3 reads CASRTSSEQFF. CDR3 nucleotides: TGTGCCAGCAGGACTAGCTCTGAGCAGTTCTTC.

This clonotype was found a few times. The chain uses TRBV10-2 and TRBJ1-5; the D gene is possibly TRBD1 (6 bases). The CDR3 totals 15 residues. V was shortened by 5 bases and J by 2 bases, with 13 bases between the two germline ends. Germline lookup yields CDR1 WSHSY and CDR2 SAAADI. This chain's CDR3 is CASSQQGLGNQPQHF. The CDR3 nucleotides are TGCGCCAGCAGTCAACAGGGATTAGGCAATCAGCCCCAGCATTTT.

This chain joins TRBV27 and TRBJ2-3, with D perhaps matching TRBD2 (6 bases). CDR3 length: 15 amino acids. Germline CDR1 and CDR2: MNHEY and SMNVEV (reference sequence). The germline V and J ends were trimmed by 5 bases and 2 bases, with 14 bases remaining between them. The CDR3 loop is CASSTGLRTTDTQYF. CDR3 bases: TGTGCCAGCAGTACGGGACTCCGCACCACAGATACGCAGTATTTT.

The chain uses TRBV5-1 and TRBJ2-7; 7 bases map to TRBD1. The V gene's germline CDR1 is SGHRS and CDR2 YFSETQ. With 5 bases clipped from V and 0 bases from J, the junction kept 11 bases outside the gene matches. The CDR3 is 16 amino acids. CDR3 amino acids: CASRGTELKFSYEQYF. Written as DNA, the CDR3 is TGCGCCAGCAGAGGGACAGAACTTAAATTCTCCTACGAGCAGTACTTC.

V is TRBV12-5 and J is TRBJ1-1, with 10 bases identical to TRBD1. CDR1 is LGHNT, CDR2 FRNRAP, per germline. Trimming at V came to 6 bases and at J to 5 bases, leaving 9 bases not matched to a gene. The CDR3 loop spans 15 amino acids. CDR3 bases: TGTGCTAGTGGAGCCGCGGGGACAGGGGTTACTGAAGCTTTCTTT. As protein: CASGAAGTGVTEAFF.

The chain couples TRBV11-2 to TRBJ2-1, with 11 bases lining up with TRBD1. The V gene end was trimmed by 3 bases and the J gene end by 6 bases; junction bases not matched to a gene: 7. This CDR3 is built from 16 residues. Looked up from germline, CDR1 is SGHAT and CDR2 is FQNNGV. Here the CDR3 reads CASSFERGTGGNEQFF. In nucleotides, the CDR3 is TGTGCCAGCAGCTTTGAACGCGGGACAGGGGGCAATGAGCAGTTCTTC.

The chain recombines TRBV4-1 with TRBJ1-5; perhaps TRBD1 as D (6 bases). V was clipped by 3 bases and J by 3 bases, with 9 bases between them. Germline assignment: CDR1 MGHRA and CDR2 YSYEKL. The CDR3 is 14 amino acids. The DNA of the CDR3 is TGCGCCAGCAGCCACGGGGGCTTCAATCAGCCCCAGCATTTT. This codes for CASSHGGFNQPQHF.

The gene calls are TRBV25-1 and TRBJ1-5; no clear D. The CDR3 is made up of 14 amino acids. Trimming shortened V by 4 bases and J by 4 bases, and 11 bases separated the two germline ends. CDR1 MGHDK and CDR2 SYGVNS come from the germline V gene. The DNA of the CDR3 is TGTGCCAGCAGTGGAAGGGCTCCGAATCAGCCCCAGCATTTT. Its protein product is CASSGRAPNQPQHF.

In nucleotides, the CDR3 is TGCGCCAGCAGCTTGGACCCCGGGAAGACCCAGTACTTC. This encodes CASSLDPGKTQYF. The chain combines TRBV5-1 with TRBJ2-5; D perhaps matches TRBD2 (5 bases). Per germline, CDR1 SGHRS and CDR2 YFSETQ. V was trimmed by 0 bases and J by 6 bases, leaving 9 bases between them. CDR3 size: 13 residues.

The chain employs TRBV3-1 and TRBJ2-7; D is tentatively TRBD1 or TRBD2 (5 bases each). In germline, CDR1 is LGHDT, CDR2 YNNKEL (reference sequence). Deletions cut 0 bases from V and 2 bases from J, with 11 bases between. This CDR3 has 15 residues. The DNA of the CDR3 is TGTGCCAGCAGCCAAGATTTATGGGGACCCTACGAGCAGTACTTC. Its translation is CASSQDLWGPYEQYF.

V is TRBV6-2 or TRBV6-3 and J is TRBJ2-1, with TRBD1 as a possible D gene (7 bases). CDR1 is MNHEY, CDR2 SVGEGT, per germline. The ends were cut back, 0 bases at V and 15 bases at J, with 12 bases in the middle. CDR3 size: 12 residues. The CDR3 nucleotides are TGTGCCAGCAGTTACTCGAGCCAGGGGGGGTTCTTC. This encodes CASSYSSQGGFF.

This clonotype was detected only a few times. The chain employs TRBV10-3 and TRBJ2-4; 9 bases line up with TRBD1. The end of the DNA fits TRBJ2-7 better, so the J call may be wrong. Germline CDR1 reads ENHRY; CDR2 reads SYGVKD. CDR3 length: 16 residues. This CDR3 reads CAIRDTGTGSGYEQYF. The CDR3, as DNA: TGTGCCATCAGGGACACCGGGACAGGGTCTGGATACGAGCAGTACTTC.

This chain's CDR3 is CASSSTALSNQPQHF. The CDR3 nucleotides read TGTGCCAGCAGTTCCACAGCACTTAGCAATCAGCCCCAGCATTTT. The J gene is TRBJ1-5, the V gene TRBV5-6, with unresolved D. Germline V gene lookup returns CDR1 SGHDT and CDR2 YYEEEE. The V end lost 5 bases, the J end lost 0 bases, and 12 bases lay between the germline ends. The CDR3 is made up of 15 amino acids.

This clonotype came up a few times. The J gene is TRBJ2-7, the V gene TRBV15; D uncertain. The CDR3 length is 14 residues. Trimming left V 1 base short and J 2 bases short, with 9 bases between. CDR1 is LNHNV, CDR2 YYDKDF, per germline (reference sequence). The CDR3 DNA reads as TGTGCCACCAGCAGAGTTGGCCGGGCCTACGAGCAGTACTTC. Its protein product is CATSRVGRAYEQYF.